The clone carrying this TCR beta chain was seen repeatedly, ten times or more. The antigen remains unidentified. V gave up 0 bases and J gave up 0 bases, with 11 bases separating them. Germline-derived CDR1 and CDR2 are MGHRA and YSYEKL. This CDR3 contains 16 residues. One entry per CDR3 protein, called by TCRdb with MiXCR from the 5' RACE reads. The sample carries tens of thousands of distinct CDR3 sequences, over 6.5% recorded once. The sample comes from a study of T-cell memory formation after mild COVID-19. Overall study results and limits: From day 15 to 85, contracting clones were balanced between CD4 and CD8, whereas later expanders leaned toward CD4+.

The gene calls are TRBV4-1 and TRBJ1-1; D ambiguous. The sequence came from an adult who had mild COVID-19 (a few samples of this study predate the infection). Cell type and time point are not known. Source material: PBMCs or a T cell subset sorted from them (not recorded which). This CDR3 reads CASSQEPRAMNTEAFF. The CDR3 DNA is TGCGCCAGCAGCCAAGAACCGAGGGCCATGAACACTGAAGCTTTCTTT.